This TCR beta chain was captured by sequencing in a study of T cells in Graves' hyperthyroidism and ophthalmopathy (dated by TCRdb to the late 2010s). Broadly, across the study: Peripheral blood samples were taken at the time of initial diagnosis, prior to any treatment. A discovery cohort of about a hundred patients, about 40 with Graves' ophthalmopathy and more than 55 with stable Graves' hyperthyroidism, was used to find distinguishing TCR V-J signatures. Prospective prediction of ophthalmopathy was tested in an independent validation cohort consisting of some 18 hyperthyroidism patients and around 17 patients who later progressed to ophthalmopathy. The roughly 94 discovery patients were randomly divided into training and test sets at a 7:3 ratio. In six Graves' hyperthyroidism patients, the study also compared T-cell repertoires from thyroid tissue with T-cell repertoires from blood. After sampling, hyperthyroidism patients received methimazole starting at 30 mg daily, and ophthalmopathy patients received high-dose intravenous methylprednisolone. According to the paper, TCR Vbeta CDR3 sequencing was carried out on 135 peripheral blood samples, which came from some 41 ophthalmopathy, around 75 hyperthyroidism and roughly 17 progressor patients. What the research found in general, with its limitations: During validation, the model predicted progression to ophthalmopathy a median of approximately six months ahead of onset, with approximately 71% sensitivity and under 85% specificity. Most expanded thyroid clonotypes (frequency above 0.001) were also detected in blood, suggesting blood repertoires may reflect thyroid immune responses. In cross-validation, a model built on a 13 V-J signature told ophthalmopathy apart from stable hyperthyroidism with less than 90% sensitivity and roughly 82% specificity, and in testing the same model reached 80%/75%. Sample size was not statistically predetermined, and blinding of investigators to group allocation was not performed.

This clonotype was counted many times. The antigen this receptor binds is unknown. Within one base of it there is no much larger clone, and no base qualities were kept. Amplification of TCR beta CDR3 regions was carried out from RNA transcripts. For the first round of RT-PCR on the TCR CDR3, the HTBI primer set was used together with the Qiagen OneStep RT-PCR kit. The libraries were constructed in a second round of multiplex PCR and then size-selected and purified. Paired-end sequencing of the libraries was performed with 100 bp reads on an Illumina HiSeq2000. The authors' analysis ran thus. Raw data were processed with SOAPnuke, discarding reads with adapters, uncalled bases, mean Phred below 15, or no exact constant-primer or identifier match. High-quality paired reads were merged with COPE v1.2.5, and unique nucleotide sequences were defined as clonotypes. Clonotypes were aligned to IMGT TRBV, TRBD and TRBJ reference segments using MiTCR v1.1. Analysis was restricted to V-J combinations with a frequency above 0.0001, which covered approximately 99% of repertoires. A TCS score was defined as the ratio between F50 (clonal expansion) and ExV (chaos), using BLOSUM62-based TCRdist between CDR3 peptides within each V-J. Welch's t-statistics and random forest reduced roughly 500 V-J features to under 15, which were used in a naive Bayes classifier (R e1071). TCRdb trimmed the raw reads at Q25, called clones with MiXCR and kept productive beta chains. Under each unique CDR3 protein, matching rows form one entry showing the most common genes and DNA. Here the V and J calls rest on TCRdb's processing, not on the authors' analysis. Present in this sample are about 300,000 distinct CDR3 sequences, roughly 18% of which were seen just once. The ten largest clones take up just under 40% of the sample.

Ophthalmopathy patients had moderately to severely active disease, with a Clinical Activity Score of 3 or more, a NOSPECS grade of 4 or more, and a disease duration of less than 3 months. Patients with uncontrolled infections, other autoimmune diseases, pregnancy or lactation were excluded. Diagnoses relied on clinical symptoms, serum thyroxine and TRAb, thyroid ultrasound and orbital computed tomography. PBMCs were isolated from 10 ml of fresh peripheral blood by Ficoll-Paque density gradient centrifugation. Total RNA was extracted with Trizol reagent, and quality was checked on an Agilent 2100 Bioanalyzer. The receptor was isolated from a man aged 45-65 years with Graves' ophthalmopathy. Sequencing input: blood.

The CDR3 here reads CSARDTRQTEAFF. The bases read TGCAGTGCTAGAGATACCCGACAGACTGAAGCTTTCTTT. The chain links TRBV20-1 with TRBJ1-1; tentative D gene TRBD1, with 5 bases matching. There are 13 amino acids in the CDR3, from cysteine to phenylalanine inclusive. Solely the CDR3 DNA is kept, with 39 bases framed from the first base. For CDR1 and CDR2, the germline V gene (reference sequence) lists DFQATT and SNEGSKA. The V and J ends are trimmed by 0 bases and 5 bases, leaving 10 bases between them.